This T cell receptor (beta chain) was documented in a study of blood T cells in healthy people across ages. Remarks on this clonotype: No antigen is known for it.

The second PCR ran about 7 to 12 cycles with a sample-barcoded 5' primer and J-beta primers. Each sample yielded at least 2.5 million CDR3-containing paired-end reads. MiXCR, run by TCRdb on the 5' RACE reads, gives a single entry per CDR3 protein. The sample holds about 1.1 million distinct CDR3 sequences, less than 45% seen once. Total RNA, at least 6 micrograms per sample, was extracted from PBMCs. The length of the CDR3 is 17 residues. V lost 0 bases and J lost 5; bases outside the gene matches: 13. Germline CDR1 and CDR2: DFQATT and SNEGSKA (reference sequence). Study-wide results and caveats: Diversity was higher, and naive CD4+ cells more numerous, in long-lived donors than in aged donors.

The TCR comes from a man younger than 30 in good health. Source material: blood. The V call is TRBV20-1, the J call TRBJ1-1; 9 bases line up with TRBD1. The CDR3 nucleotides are TGCAGTGCTAGAGATCCCCGGACAGGGGTCATGGGTACTGAAGCTTTCTTT. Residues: CSARDPRTGVMGTEAFF.